What follows are 29 T cell receptor beta chains derived from one specimen sequenced in a study of blood T cell repertoires in COVID-19. The method was immunoSEQ multiplex PCR; TCRdb's version includes in-frame clones alone and lacks a portion of them. This table holds hundreds of thousands of clones, roughly nine tenths found once. Sequencing was carried out using peripheral blood. The receptor set was obtained from a man aged 40-49 years with acute or convalescent COVID-19.

The genes are TRBV14 and TRBJ2-7, with TRBD1 identical over 8 bases. V trimming: 0 bases; J trimming: 1 base; junction bases outside the gene matches: 2. This CDR3 is 15 amino acids long. The germline V gene has CDR1 SGHDN and CDR2 FVKESK. The CDR3 sequence: CASSQEGQGSYEQYF. The CDR3 DNA reads TGTGCCAGCAGCCAAGAAGGACAGGGATCCTACGAGCAGTACTTC.

The chain employs TRBV12-5 and TRBJ2-2, with 7 bases fitting TRBD2. Germline assignment: CDR1 LGHNT and CDR2 FRNRAP. CDR3 length: 14 amino acids. V lost 4 bases to trimming and J lost 6 bases; unmatched junction nucleotides: 5. CDR3 residues: CASGSGTTPGELFF. The CDR3 region has the DNA TGTGCTAGTGGTTCGGGGACTACACCCGGGGAGCTGTTTTTT.

This clone has just one count. This chain uses TRBV4-1 with TRBJ2-7; a weak D match, TRBD2 (6 bases). The CDR3 has 15 residues. Germline V gives CDR1 MGHRA, CDR2 YSYEKL. V lost 0 bases to trimming and J lost 0 bases, with 9 bases between them. The CDR3 sequence is CASSQEGLTSYEQYF. The DNA of the CDR3 is TGCGCCAGCAGCCAAGAGGGACTCACCTCCTACGAGCAGTACTTC.

This sequence joins TRBV5-1 and TRBJ1-2; 7 nucleotides agree with TRBD1. The V gene's germline CDR1 is SGHRS and CDR2 YFSETQ. V gave up 4 bases and J gave up 5 bases; unmatched junction bases: 11. The CDR3 is 15 amino acids. The CDR3 loop reads CASSLQTGSQYGYTF. The CDR3 DNA follows: TGCGCCAGCAGCCTACAGACAGGGTCCCAATATGGCTACACCTTC.

This clone showed up just once. CDR3: CASSGGQGAAGELFF. CDR3 nucleotides: TGTGCCAGCAGCGGAGGACAGGGGGCCGCCGGGGAGCTGTTTTTT. J is TRBJ2-2 and V is TRBV5-6; 11 bases agree with TRBD1. Germline CDR1 SGHDT, CDR2 YYEEEE. CDR3 length: 15 amino acids. V lost 4 bases, J lost 6 bases, and 5 bases stayed unmatched.

V and J are TRBV4-1 and TRBJ2-2; maybe TRBD1 (6 bases). Trimming cost V 4 bases and J 3 bases, with 15 bases left between them. This CDR3 contains 16 residues. CDR1 and CDR2 from the germline V gene are MGHRA and YSYEKL. As DNA, the CDR3 is TGCGCCAGCAGCCGGGCGTGGGGGCGGGACACCGGGGAGCTGTTTTTT. This translates into CASSRAWGRDTGELFF.

This sequence joins TRBV6-5 and TRBJ1-2; D perhaps matches TRBD1 (5 bases). The CDR3 extends over 13 amino acids. V dropped 7 bases and J dropped 5 bases, with 14 bases sitting between them. Germline CDR1 MNHEY, CDR2 SVGAGI. CDR3 protein: CASKAGGGYGYTF. The CDR3 region has the DNA TGTGCCAGCAAGGCTGGCGGGGGATATGGCTACACCTTC.

The chain joins TRBV9 to TRBJ2-2; possible D gene TRBD1, 6 bases. CDR1 SGDLS and CDR2 YYNGEE come from the germline V gene. CDR3 length equals 16 residues. Trimming pared 1 base from V and 6 bases from J, leaving 16 bases between. CDR3 in amino acids: CASSVLGGASSGELFF. The CDR3 DNA follows: TGTGCCAGCAGCGTATTAGGGGGAGCGTCATCCGGGGAGCTGTTTTTT.

The J gene is TRBJ2-4, the V gene TRBV6-5; 8 bases align to TRBD1. V trimming: 5 bases; J trimming: 5 bases; junction bases outside the gene matches: 5. CDR3 size: 14 residues. Germline CDR1 and CDR2: MNHEY and SVGAGI. For the CDR3, the DNA is TGTGCCAGCAGTCCAGGGGGCCCGCAAAACATTCAGTACTTC. Translation: CASSPGGPQNIQYF.

The rearrangement uses TRBV7-2 and TRBJ1-2; a weak D match, TRBD1 (5 bases). The germline V and J ends were trimmed by 5 bases and 7 bases, with 17 bases remaining between them. The CDR3 is 14 residues long. CDR1 and CDR2 (germline): SGHTA, FQGNSA. As DNA, the CDR3 is TGTGCCAGCAGCCTCGAGGCGGGGCTCTCTGGCTACACCTTC. Its translation is CASSLEAGLSGYTF.

The chain uses TRBV5-1 and TRBJ2-7, with 13 bases lining up with TRBD2. This CDR3 spans 16 amino acids. CDR1 SGHRS and CDR2 YFSETQ come from the germline V gene. Trimming at V came to 0 bases and at J to 5 bases, leaving 5 bases not matched to a gene. CDR3 sequence: CASSLELAGGPDEQYF. The CDR3 coding sequence is TGCGCCAGCAGCTTGGAACTAGCGGGGGGGCCGGACGAGCAGTACTTC. The complete variable domain, with remaining parts taken from reference TRBV5-1 and TRBJ2-7, reads KAGVTQTPRYLIKTRGQQVTLSCSPISGHRSVSWYQQTPGQGLQFLFEYFSETQRNKGNFPGRFSGRQFSNSRSEMNVSTLELGDSALYLCASSLELAGGPDEQYFGPGTRLTVT.

The CDR3 DNA reads as TGTGCCAGCAGCGGACTAGCGGGGGGATCTGGGGCCAACGTCCTGACTTTC. This codes for CASSGLAGGSGANVLTF. The V call is TRBV11-2, the J call TRBJ2-6; TRBD2 matches 14 bases. The CDR3 is 17 residues long. In germline, CDR1 is SGHAT, CDR2 FQNNGV. V shed 5 bases, J shed 1 base, and the junction held 1 base outside the gene matches.

The rearrangement joins TRBV3-1 (or the pseudogene TRBV3-2) to TRBJ2-3; no clear D. CDR1 LGHDT and CDR2 YNNKEL come from the germline V gene (reference sequence). Trimming shortened V by 1 base and J by 8 bases, and 7 bases separated the two germline ends. The CDR3 extends over 12 amino acids. The CDR3 loop is CASSQGSGTQYF. The DNA for the CDR3 is TGTGCCAGCAGCCAAGGGTCAGGTACGCAGTATTTT.

The chain couples TRBV28 to TRBJ2-1, with 9 bases identical to TRBD1. The CDR3 is 16 residues long. V lost 2 bases to trimming and J lost 8 bases; unmatched junction nucleotides: 10. Germline V gene sequence: CDR1 MDHEN, CDR2 SYDVKM. The chain's CDR3 is CASSLGGGTGMDEQFF. The CDR3 nucleotides read TGTGCCAGCAGTTTAGGGGGGGGGACAGGGATGGATGAGCAGTTCTTC. The full variable domain, rest sourced from reference TRBV28 and TRBJ2-1, is DVKVTQSSRYLVKRTGEKVFLECVQDMDHENMFWYRQDPGLGLRLIYFSYDVKMKEKGDIPEGYSVSREKKERFSLILESASTNQTSMYLCASSLGGGTGMDEQFFGPGTRLTVL.

The chain is built from TRBV29-1 and TRBJ1-1; no clear D. Trimming stripped 1 base from V and 9 bases from J, with 18 bases between. Germline V gives CDR1 SQVTM, CDR2 ANQGSEA. The CDR3 extends over 14 amino acids. This CDR3 is CSVEVNGGGLQAFF. DNA for the CDR3: TGCAGCGTTGAAGTTAATGGAGGCGGCCTTCAAGCTTTCTTT.

The V gene is TRBV21-1, the J gene TRBJ1-5; the D call of TRBD1 is as the table states it, not checked on the DNA. TRBV21-1 is a pseudogene locus. CDR3 size: 17 residues. The CDR3 here is CASAGGDSKNSNQPQHF. CDR3 in DNA: TGTGCAAGCGCTGGTGGGGACAGCAAAAATAGCAATCAGCCCCAGCATTTT.

The V and J genes are TRBV19 and TRBJ2-2; TRBD2 matches at 7 bases. V lost 3 bases, J lost 6 bases, and 10 bases stayed unmatched. The CDR3 loop spans 16 amino acids. CDR1 and CDR2 (germline): LNHDA, SQIVND (reference sequence). The CDR3 loop is CASSIGVAGEPGELFF. CDR3 nucleotides: TGTGCCAGTAGTATCGGGGTGGCGGGAGAACCCGGGGAGCTGTTTTTT.

In the case of this clone: Since no conserved phenylalanine or tryptophan closes the CDR3, a read error is the likely cause. The gene calls are TRBV9 and TRBJ1-1; D possibly corresponds to TRBD1 (5 bases). Looked up from germline, CDR1 is SGDLS and CDR2 is YYNGEE. Between the trimmed V and J ends, which lost 3 bases and 3 bases, there was a span of 12 bases. There are 14 residues in the CDR3. Here the CDR3 reads CASSENMGDTEAFL. The CDR3 bases are TGTGCCAGCAGCGAAAACATGGGGGACACTGAAGCTTTCCTT.

J is TRBJ2-6 and V is TRBV9; weak D call: TRBD2 (5 bases). CDR3 size: 16 residues. Germline CDR1 SGDLS, CDR2 YYNGEE. The V and J ends lost 0 bases and 0 bases respectively, with 7 bases between them. In DNA form, the CDR3 reads TGTGCCAGCAGCGTAGACGGGGTCTCTGGGGCCAACGTCCTGACTTTC. Protein: CASSVDGVSGANVLTF.

This chain connects TRBV5-1 to TRBJ2-1; 9 bases align to TRBD1. Germline-derived CDR1 and CDR2 are SGHRS and YFSETQ. This CDR3 comprises 17 residues. The V and J ends lost 4 bases and 8 bases, in that order; junction bases with no gene match: 16. CDR3 DNA: TGCGCCAGCAGCCAGTCGGCCGGAACAGGGGGCGTCTATGAGCAGTTCTTC. This sequence encodes CASSQSAGTGGVYEQFF. The full variable domain, its missing parts supplied by reference TRBV5-1 and TRBJ2-1, is KAGVTQTPRYLIKTRGQQVTLSCSPISGHRSVSWYQQTPGQGLQFLFEYFSETQRNKGNFPGRFSGRQFSNSRSEMNVSTLELGDSALYLCASSQSAGTGGVYEQFFGPGTRLTVL.

The chain couples TRBV30 to TRBJ2-7; D possibly corresponds to TRBD1 (5 bases). The CDR3 runs 15 residues. Deletions cut 0 bases from V and 6 bases from J, with 18 bases between. Germline V gene sequence: CDR1 GTSNPN, CDR2 SVGIG (reference sequence). This CDR3 reads CAWSVNLVGAFEQYF. As DNA, the CDR3 is TGTGCCTGGAGTGTCAACCTAGTAGGGGCCTTCGAGCAGTACTTC. The variable domain in full, with the rest retrieved from reference TRBV30 and TRBJ2-7, is SQTIHQWPATLVQPVGSPLSLECTVEGTSNPNLYWYRQAAGRGLQLLFYSVGIGQISSEVPQNLSASRPQDRQFILSSKKLLLSDSGFYLCAWSVNLVGAFEQYFGPGTRLTVT.

This clone appeared a single time. The chain couples TRBV20-1 to TRBJ2-1; TRBD2 is a possible D gene (6 bases). The CDR3 runs to 14 residues. The ends were cut back, 4 bases at V and 0 bases at J, with 10 bases in the middle. From germline, CDR1 is DFQATT and CDR2 SNEGSKA (reference sequence). CDR3 sequence reads: CSANEDYSYNEQFF. CDR3 nucleotide sequence: TGCAGTGCTAATGAGGACTACTCCTACAATGAGCAGTTCTTC.

The V gene is TRBV4-3, the J gene TRBJ1-4, with a weak D call TRBD1 (5 bases). The V and J ends lost 2 bases and 8 bases respectively, with 9 bases between them. The germline CDR1 and CDR2 sequences are LGHNA and YSLEER. The CDR3 consists of 13 residues. The CDR3 nucleotides read TGCGCCAGCAGCCAACAACGGGGGGAAAAACTGTTTTTT. Translating it yields CASSQQRGEKLFF.

This chain uses TRBV7-6 with TRBJ2-2; TRBD2 matches at 8 bases. CDR3 size: 16 residues. The germline CDR1 and CDR2 sequences are SGHVS and FNYEAQ. The trim removed 5 bases at V and 0 bases at J, leaving 5 bases unmatched. In DNA, the CDR3 is TGTGCCAGCAGCCTAATAGCGGGATCGAACACCGGGGAGCTGTTTTTT. It translates to CASSLIAGSNTGELFF.

The genes are TRBV5-1 and TRBJ2-2, with 10 bases matching TRBD2. V lost 0 bases, J lost 5 bases, and 7 bases stayed unmatched. Germline loops: CDR1 SGHRS, CDR2 YFSETQ. This CDR3 contains 17 residues. CDR3 in DNA: TGCGCCAGCAGCTTGGTTTATTCTAGCGGGAGAACCGGGGAGCTGTTTTTT. Encoded protein: CASSLVYSSGRTGELFF.

V is TRBV11-2 and J is TRBJ2-5, with TRBD2 matching over 10 bases. V shed 1 base and J 5 bases; nucleotides not matched to a gene: 7. The germline CDR1 and CDR2 sequences are SGHAT and FQNNGV. The CDR3 has 16 amino acids. In DNA, the CDR3 is TGTGCCAGCAGCTTAGGGAACCAGCGGGGGGGGGAGACCCAGTACTTC. As protein: CASSLGNQRGGETQYF.

The chain links TRBV2 to TRBJ1-2; the D is unclear. This CDR3 is 13 amino acids long. Trimming removed 3 bases from V and 2 bases from J, with 7 bases in between. Germline V lookup: CDR1 SNHLY, CDR2 FYNNEI. CDR3 loop: CASSDSKNYGYTF. As DNA, the CDR3 is TGTGCCAGCAGTGATAGCAAGAACTATGGCTACACCTTC.

J is TRBJ2-1 and V is TRBV4-1, with D possibly matching TRBD2 (5 bases). The germline gives CDR1 MGHRA, CDR2 YSYEKL. Deletions cut 4 bases from V and 0 bases from J, with 16 bases between. The CDR3 contains 17 residues. The CDR3 region has the DNA TGCGCCAGCAGCCCCCTTGGTAGCGCCAGCTCCTACAATGAGCAGTTCTTC. Translation gives CASSPLGSASSYNEQFF.

The chain has TRBV30 and TRBJ1-5, with unresolved D. The length of the CDR3 is 13 residues. Trimming pared 2 bases from V and 3 bases from J, leaving 8 bases between. Germline loops: CDR1 GTSNPN, CDR2 SVGIG (reference sequence). The CDR3 DNA follows: TGTGCCTGGAGTACGGGGAACAATCAGCCCCAGCATTTT. It yields the protein CAWSTGNNQPQHF.